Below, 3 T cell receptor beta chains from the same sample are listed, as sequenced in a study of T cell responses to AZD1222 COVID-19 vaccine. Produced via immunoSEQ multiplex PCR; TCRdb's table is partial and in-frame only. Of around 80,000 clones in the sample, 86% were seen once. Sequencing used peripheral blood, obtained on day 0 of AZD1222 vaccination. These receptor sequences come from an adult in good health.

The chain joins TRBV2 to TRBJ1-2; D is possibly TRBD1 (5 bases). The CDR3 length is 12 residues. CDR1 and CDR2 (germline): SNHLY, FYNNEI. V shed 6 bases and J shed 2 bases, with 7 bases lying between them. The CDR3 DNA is TGTGCCAGCAGGGGGGACAACTATGGCTACACCTTC. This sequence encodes CASRGDNYGYTF.

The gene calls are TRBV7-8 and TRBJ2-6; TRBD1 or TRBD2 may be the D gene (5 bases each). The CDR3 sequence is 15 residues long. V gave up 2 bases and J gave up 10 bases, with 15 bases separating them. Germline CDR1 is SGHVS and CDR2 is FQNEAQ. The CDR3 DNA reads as TGTGCCAGCAGCTTAATGACCGGGGCCCCAAACGTCCTGACTTTC. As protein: CASSLMTGAPNVLTF.

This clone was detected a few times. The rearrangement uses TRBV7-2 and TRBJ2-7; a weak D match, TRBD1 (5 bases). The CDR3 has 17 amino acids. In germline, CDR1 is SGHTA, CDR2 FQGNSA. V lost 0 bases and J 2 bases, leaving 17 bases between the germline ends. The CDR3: CASSLAADSPATYEQYF. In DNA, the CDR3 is TGTGCCAGCAGCTTAGCGGCCGACAGTCCAGCCACCTACGAGCAGTACTTC. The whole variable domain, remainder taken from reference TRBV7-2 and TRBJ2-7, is GAGVSQSPSNKVTEKGKDVELRCDPISGHTALYWYRQSLGQGLEFLIYFQGNSAPDKSGLPSDRFSAERTGGSVSTLTIQRTQQEDSAVYLCASSLAADSPATYEQYFGPGTRLTVT.